The sequence of this T cell receptor beta chain was determined in a study of beta chain features in type 1 diabetes. The study's findings and limits: Sequencing from cDNA could over-represent high-TCR-expressing cells. A potential PCR bias toward shorter templates would be equal in patient and control samples.

The whole isolated RNA underwent reverse transcription, so sequencing captured expressed TCRB transcripts. The data were produced by immunoSEQ multiplex PCR, yet TCRdb's version contains in-frame clones alone and is incomplete. Among hundreds of thousands of clones listed, roughly a sixth were seen once. Germline V gene lookup returns CDR1 SGHNT and CDR2 YYREEE (reference sequence). Trimming stripped 0 bases from V and 10 bases from J, with 11 bases between. This CDR3 is built from 13 residues. In this sample, this clone turned up a few times. The antigen remains unidentified. Other DNA sequences from this sample encode an identical CDR3 as well.

Sample: naive CD4+ T cells from blood. The origin of this receptor is a young man in good health. The rearrangement uses TRBV5-4 and TRBJ2-1; D possibly corresponds to TRBD2 (6 bases). CDR3 bases: TGTGCCAGCAGCTTGGCTTCCGGGGGAGAGCAGTTCTTC. Protein: CASSLASGGEQFF.